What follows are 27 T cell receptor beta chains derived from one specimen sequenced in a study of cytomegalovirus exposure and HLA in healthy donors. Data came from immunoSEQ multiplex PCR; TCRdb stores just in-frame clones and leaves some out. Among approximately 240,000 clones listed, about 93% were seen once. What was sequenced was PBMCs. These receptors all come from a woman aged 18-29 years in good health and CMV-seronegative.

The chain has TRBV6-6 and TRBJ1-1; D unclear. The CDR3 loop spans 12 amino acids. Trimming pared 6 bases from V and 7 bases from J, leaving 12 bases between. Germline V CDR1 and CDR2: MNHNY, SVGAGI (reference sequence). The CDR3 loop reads CASSRRAGEAFF. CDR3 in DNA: TGTGCCAGCAGCAGGAGGGCGGGTGAAGCTTTCTTT.

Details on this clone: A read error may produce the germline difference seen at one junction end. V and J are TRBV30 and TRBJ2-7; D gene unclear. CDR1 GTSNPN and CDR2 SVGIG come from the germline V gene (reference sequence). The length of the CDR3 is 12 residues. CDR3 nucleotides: TGTGCCTGCAGTGCCTCCCGCGGCGAGCAGTACTTC. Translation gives CACSASRGEQYF. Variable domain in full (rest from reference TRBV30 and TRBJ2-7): SQTIHQWPATLVQPVGSPLSLECTVEGTSNPNLYWYRQAAGRGLQLLFYSVGIGQISSEVPQNLSASRPQDRQFILSSKKLLLSDSGFYLCACSASRGEQYFGPGTRLTVT.

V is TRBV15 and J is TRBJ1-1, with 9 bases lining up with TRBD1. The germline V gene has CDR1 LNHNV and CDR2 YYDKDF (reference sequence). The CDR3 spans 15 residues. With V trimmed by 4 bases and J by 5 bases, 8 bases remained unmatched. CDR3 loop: CATSKGQGRGTEAFF. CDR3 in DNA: TGTGCCACCAGCAAGGGACAGGGTCGAGGAACTGAAGCTTTCTTT.

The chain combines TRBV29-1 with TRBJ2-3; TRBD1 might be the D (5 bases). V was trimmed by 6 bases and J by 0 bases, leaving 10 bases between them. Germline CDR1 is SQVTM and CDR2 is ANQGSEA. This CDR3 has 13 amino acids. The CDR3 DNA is TGCAGCGTGACGACAGCTAGCACAGATACGCAGTATTTT. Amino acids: CSVTTASTDTQYF.

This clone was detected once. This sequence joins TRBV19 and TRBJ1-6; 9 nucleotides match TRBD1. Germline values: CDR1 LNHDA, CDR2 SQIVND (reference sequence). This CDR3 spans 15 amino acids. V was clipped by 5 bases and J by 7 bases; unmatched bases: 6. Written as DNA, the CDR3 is TGTGCCAGTAGTTCCGGGACAGGGCGAAATTCACCCCTCCACTTT. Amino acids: CASSSGTGRNSPLHF. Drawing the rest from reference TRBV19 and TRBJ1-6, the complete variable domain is DGGITQSPKYLFRKEGQNVTLSCEQNLNHDAMYWYRQDPGQGLRLIYYSQIVNDFQKGDIAEGYSVSREKKESFPLTVTSAQKNPTAFYLCASSSGTGRNSPLHFGNGTRLTVT.

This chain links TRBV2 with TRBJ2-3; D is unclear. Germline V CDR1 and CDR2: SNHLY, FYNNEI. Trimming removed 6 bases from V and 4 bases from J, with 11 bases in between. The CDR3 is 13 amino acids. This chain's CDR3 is CASRPPNADTQYF. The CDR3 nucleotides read TGTGCCAGCAGGCCGCCTAACGCAGATACGCAGTATTTT.

The DNA of the CDR3 is TGTGCCTGGAGTAAGGACAGGGGGCCAGTATACGAGCAGTACTTC. It translates to CAWSKDRGPVYEQYF. This chain uses TRBV30 with TRBJ2-7; 11 positions agree with TRBD1. This CDR3 spans 15 amino acids. CDR1 is GTSNPN, CDR2 SVGIG, per germline (reference sequence). Trimming at V came to 2 bases and at J to 4 bases, leaving 7 bases not matched to a gene.

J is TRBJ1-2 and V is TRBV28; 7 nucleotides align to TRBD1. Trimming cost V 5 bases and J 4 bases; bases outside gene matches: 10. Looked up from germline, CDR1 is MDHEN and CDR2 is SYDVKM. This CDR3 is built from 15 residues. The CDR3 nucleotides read TGTGCCAGCAGTCCAAGGGGACAGATGGGCTATGGCTACACCTTC. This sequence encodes CASSPRGQMGYGYTF.

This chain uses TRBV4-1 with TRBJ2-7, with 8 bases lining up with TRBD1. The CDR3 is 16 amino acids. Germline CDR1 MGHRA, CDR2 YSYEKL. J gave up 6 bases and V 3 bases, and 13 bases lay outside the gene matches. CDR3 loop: CASSQTTTRGRLEQYF. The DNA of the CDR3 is TGCGCCAGCAGCCAGACCACGACCAGGGGGCGGCTCGAGCAGTACTTC.

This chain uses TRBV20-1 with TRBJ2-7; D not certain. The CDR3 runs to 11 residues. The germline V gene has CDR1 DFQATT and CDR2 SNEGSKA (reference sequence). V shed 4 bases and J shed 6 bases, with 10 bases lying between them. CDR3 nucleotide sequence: TGCAGTGCTACACCACTAAGCGAGCAGTACTTC. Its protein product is CSATPLSEQYF.

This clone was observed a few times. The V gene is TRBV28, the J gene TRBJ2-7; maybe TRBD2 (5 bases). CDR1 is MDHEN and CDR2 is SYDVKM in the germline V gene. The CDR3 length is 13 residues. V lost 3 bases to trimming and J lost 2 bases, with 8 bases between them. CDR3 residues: CASSLPGTYEQYF. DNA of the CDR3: TGTGCCAGCAGTTTGCCGGGGACCTACGAGCAGTACTTC.

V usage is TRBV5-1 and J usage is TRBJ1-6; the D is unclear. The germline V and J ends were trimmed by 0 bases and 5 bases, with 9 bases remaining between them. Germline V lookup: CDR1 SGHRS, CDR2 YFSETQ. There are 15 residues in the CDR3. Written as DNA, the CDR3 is TGCGCCAGCAGCTTGGCCGGGAGAAATAATTCACCCCTCCACTTT. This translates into CASSLAGRNNSPLHF. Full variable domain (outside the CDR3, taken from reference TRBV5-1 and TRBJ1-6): KAGVTQTPRYLIKTRGQQVTLSCSPISGHRSVSWYQQTPGQGLQFLFEYFSETQRNKGNFPGRFSGRQFSNSRSEMNVSTLELGDSALYLCASSLAGRNNSPLHFGNGTRLTVT.

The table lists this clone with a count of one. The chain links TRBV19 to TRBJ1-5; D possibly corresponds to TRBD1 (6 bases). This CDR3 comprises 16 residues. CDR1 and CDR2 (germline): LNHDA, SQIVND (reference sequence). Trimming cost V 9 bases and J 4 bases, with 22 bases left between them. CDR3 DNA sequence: TGTGCCAGATTAAGTGTTAGGGGGTGTGGTAATCAGCCCCAGCATTTT. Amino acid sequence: CARLSVRGCGNQPQHF.

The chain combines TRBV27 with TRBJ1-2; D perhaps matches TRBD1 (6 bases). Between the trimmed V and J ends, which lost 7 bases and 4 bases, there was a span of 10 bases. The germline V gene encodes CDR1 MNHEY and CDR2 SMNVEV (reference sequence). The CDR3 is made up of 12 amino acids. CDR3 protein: CASMGAGYGYTF. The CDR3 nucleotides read TGTGCCAGCATGGGGGCGGGCTATGGCTACACCTTC.

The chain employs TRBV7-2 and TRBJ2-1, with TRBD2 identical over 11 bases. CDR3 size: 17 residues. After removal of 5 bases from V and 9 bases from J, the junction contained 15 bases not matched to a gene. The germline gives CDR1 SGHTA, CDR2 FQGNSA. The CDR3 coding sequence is TGTGCCAGCAGCCCAGGCCCCCTAGCGGGAGGTAACAGTGAGCAGTTCTTC. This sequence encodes CASSPGPLAGGNSEQFF.

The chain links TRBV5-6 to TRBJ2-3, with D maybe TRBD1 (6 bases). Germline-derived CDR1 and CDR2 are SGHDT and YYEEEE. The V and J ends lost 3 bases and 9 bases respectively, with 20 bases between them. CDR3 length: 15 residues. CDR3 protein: CASSWWGTSLDTQYF. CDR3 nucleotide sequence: TGTGCCAGCAGCTGGTGGGGGACATCCCTCGACACGCAGTATTTT.

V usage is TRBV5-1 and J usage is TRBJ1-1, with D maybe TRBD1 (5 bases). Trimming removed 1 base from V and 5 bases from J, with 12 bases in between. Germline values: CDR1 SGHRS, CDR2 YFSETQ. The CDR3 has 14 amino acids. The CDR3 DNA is TGCGCCAGCAGCTTGATAGGGGCGCGGACTGAAGCTTTCTTT. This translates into CASSLIGARTEAFF.

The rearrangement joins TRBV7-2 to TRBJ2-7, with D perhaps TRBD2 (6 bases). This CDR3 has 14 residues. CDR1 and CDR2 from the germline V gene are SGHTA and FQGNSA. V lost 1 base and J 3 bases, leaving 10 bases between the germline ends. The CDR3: CASSLVGGSYEQYF. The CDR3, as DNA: TGTGCCAGCAGCTTAGTCGGGGGAAGCTACGAGCAGTACTTC.

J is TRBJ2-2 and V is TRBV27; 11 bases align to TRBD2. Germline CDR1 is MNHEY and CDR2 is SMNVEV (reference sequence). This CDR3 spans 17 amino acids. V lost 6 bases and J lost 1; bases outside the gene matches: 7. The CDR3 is CASRARLAGKNTGELFF. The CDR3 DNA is TGTGCCAGCAGAGCTCGACTAGCGGGAAAGAACACCGGGGAGCTGTTTTTT.

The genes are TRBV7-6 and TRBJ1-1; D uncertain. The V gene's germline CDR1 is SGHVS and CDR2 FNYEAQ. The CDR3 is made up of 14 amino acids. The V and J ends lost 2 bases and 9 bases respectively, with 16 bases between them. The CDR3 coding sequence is TGTGCCAGCAGCTTATTCAGTGCGGCAACGCAAGCTTTCTTT. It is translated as CASSLFSAATQAFF.

The CDR3: CASNSPRGAVTNYGYTF. The DNA for the CDR3 is TGTGCCAGTAACTCACCACGCGGGGCAGTAACCAACTATGGCTACACCTTC. The chain combines TRBV19 with TRBJ1-2, with a weak D call TRBD1 (5 bases). Germline CDR1 is LNHDA and CDR2 is SQIVND (reference sequence). V lost 7 bases, J lost 2 bases, and 23 bases lay in between. CDR3 length equals 17 residues. The full variable domain, with the rest looked up from reference TRBV19 and TRBJ1-2, is DGGITQSPKYLFRKEGQNVTLSCEQNLNHDAMYWYRQDPGQGLRLIYYSQIVNDFQKGDIAEGYSVSREKKESFPLTVTSAQKNPTAFYLCASNSPRGAVTNYGYTFGSGTRLTVV.

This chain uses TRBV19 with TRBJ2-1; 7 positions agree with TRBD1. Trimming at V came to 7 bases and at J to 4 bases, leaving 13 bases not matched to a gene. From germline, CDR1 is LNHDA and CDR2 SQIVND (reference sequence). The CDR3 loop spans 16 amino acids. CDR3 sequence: CASNLFGTATYNEQFF. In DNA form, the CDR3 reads TGTGCCAGTAACCTGTTTGGGACAGCAACTTACAATGAGCAGTTCTTC.

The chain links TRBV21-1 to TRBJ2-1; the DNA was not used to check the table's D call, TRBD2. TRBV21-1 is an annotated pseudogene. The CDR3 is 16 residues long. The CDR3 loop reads CASSKGRLAGENEQFF. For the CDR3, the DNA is TGTGCCAGCAGCAAAGGACGACTAGCGGGAGAGAATGAGCAGTTCTTC.

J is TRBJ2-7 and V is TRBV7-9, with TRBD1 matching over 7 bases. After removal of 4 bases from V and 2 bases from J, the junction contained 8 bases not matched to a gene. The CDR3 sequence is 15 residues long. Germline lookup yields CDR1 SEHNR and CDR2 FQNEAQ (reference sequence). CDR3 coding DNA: TGTGCCAGCAGCTCCCCGGACAGGTTAACCTACGAGCAGTACTTC. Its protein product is CASSSPDRLTYEQYF.

This CDR3 is CASSGQGAIYGYTF. CDR3 nucleotide sequence: TGTGCCAGTAGTGGGCAGGGGGCGATCTATGGCTACACCTTC. The rearrangement uses TRBV19 and TRBJ1-2; TRBD1 matches at 8 bases. The V gene end was trimmed by 5 bases and the J gene end by 4 bases; junction bases not matched to a gene: 6. The CDR3 length is 14 residues. CDR1 LNHDA and CDR2 SQIVND come from the germline V gene (reference sequence).

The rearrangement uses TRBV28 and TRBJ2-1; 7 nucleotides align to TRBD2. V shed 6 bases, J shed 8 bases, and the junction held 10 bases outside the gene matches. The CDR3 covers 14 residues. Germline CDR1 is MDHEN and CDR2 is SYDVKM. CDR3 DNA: TGTGCCAGCAGACCGGGACTATTAAAGCATGAGCAGTTCTTC. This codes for CASRPGLLKHEQFF.

In DNA form, the CDR3 reads TGTGCCTGGGCCCAGGGGTCGGACAATCAGCCCCAGCATTTT. This translates into CAWAQGSDNQPQHF. The genes are TRBV30 and TRBJ1-5, with D tentatively TRBD1 (6 bases). The germline V gene encodes CDR1 GTSNPN and CDR2 SVGIG (reference sequence). V dropped 5 bases and J dropped 3 bases, with 14 bases sitting between them. The length of the CDR3 is 14 residues.